The sequence of this T cell receptor beta chain was determined in a study of response to subunit inactivated influenza vaccine. Trimming left V 6 bases short and J 5 bases short, with 7 bases between. The CDR3 totals 11 residues. Germline V gene sequence: CDR1 MNHEY, CDR2 SVGEGT. TCRdb independently ran MiXCR on the RT-PCR reads; one entry per CDR3 protein. The sample has about half a million distinct CDR3 sequences, approximately 11% seen once. This receptor was identified in a man between 50 and 59 years old who received an inactivated influenza vaccine. The sequencing used PBMCs from blood, collected about 6 weeks after vaccination. The rearrangement joins TRBV6-2 or TRBV6-3 to TRBJ2-5; D not resolved. The CDR3 DNA reads as TGTGCCAGCAGGGGAAGCGAGACCCAGTACTTC. Translated, it gives CASRGSETQYF.